This T cell receptor beta chain was sequenced for a study of blood T cell repertoires in COVID-19. Study as a whole: From the United States, Italy and Spain came samples of acute and convalescent COVID-19. T cells, B-cell-depleted T cells, or PBMCs provided the cDNA or gDNA that served as material.

Per germline, CDR1 LNHDA and CDR2 SQIVND (reference sequence). The V and J ends lost 3 bases and 1 base respectively, with 12 bases between them. The CDR3 covers 16 residues. The repertoire was sequenced with immunoSEQ multiplex PCR; TCRdb's copy has only in-frame clones and lacks some. The table has some 71,000 clones, around 84% seen once. The sequenced sample consisted of peripheral blood. The TCR was taken from a woman in her 70s with acute or convalescent COVID-19. The chain joins TRBV19 to TRBJ1-4, with D hard to call. CDR3 bases: TGTGCCAGTAGTATCGGAGGAGGGATAACTAATGAAAAACTGTTTTTT. Protein: CASSIGGGITNEKLFF.